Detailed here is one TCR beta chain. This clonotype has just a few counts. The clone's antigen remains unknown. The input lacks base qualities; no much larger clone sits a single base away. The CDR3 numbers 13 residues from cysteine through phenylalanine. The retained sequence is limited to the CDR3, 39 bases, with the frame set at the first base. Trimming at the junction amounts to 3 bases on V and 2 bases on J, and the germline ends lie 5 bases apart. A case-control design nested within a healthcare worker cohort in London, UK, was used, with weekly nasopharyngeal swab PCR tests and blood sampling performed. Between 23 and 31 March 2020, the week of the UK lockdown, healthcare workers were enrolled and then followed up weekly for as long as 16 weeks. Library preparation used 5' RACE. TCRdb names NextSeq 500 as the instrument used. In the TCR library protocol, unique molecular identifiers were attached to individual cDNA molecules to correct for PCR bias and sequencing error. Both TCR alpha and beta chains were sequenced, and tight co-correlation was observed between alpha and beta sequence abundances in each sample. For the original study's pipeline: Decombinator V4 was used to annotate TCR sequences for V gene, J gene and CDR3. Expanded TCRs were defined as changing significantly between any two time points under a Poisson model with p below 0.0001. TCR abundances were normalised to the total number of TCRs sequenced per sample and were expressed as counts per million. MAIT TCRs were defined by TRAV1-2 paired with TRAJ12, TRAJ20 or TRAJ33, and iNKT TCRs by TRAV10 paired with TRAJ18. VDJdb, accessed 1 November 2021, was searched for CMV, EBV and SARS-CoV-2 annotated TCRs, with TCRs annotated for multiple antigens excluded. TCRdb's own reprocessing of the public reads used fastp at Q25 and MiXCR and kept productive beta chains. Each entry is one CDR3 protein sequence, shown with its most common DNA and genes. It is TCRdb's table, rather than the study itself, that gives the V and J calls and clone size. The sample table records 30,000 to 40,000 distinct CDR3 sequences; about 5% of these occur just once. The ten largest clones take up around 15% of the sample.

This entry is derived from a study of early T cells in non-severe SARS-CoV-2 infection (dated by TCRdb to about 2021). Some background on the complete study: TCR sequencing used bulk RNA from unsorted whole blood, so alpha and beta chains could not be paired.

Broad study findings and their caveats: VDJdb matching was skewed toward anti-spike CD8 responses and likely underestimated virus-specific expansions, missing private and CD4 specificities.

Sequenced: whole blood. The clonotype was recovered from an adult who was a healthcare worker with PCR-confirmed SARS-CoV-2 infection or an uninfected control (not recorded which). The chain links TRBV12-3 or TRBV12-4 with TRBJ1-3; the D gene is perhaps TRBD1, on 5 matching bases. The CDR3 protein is CASSLGAGNTIYF. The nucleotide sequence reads TGTGCCAGCAGTTTGGGGGCTGGAAACACCATATATTTT.